This is a list of T cell receptor beta chains from one sample in a study of human T cells and chemical hapten exposure. TCRdb re-called the RACE reads with MiXCR, one entry per CDR3 protein. The table shows 150,000 to 200,000 distinct CDR3 sequences, with about a fifth occurring only once. Sample: whole blood, taken in connection with sensitization to the hapten diphenylcyclopropenone (DPC). The origin of the receptors is a woman aged 50 to 60 with alopecia areata. Some clones in this sample may be carry-over from other donors' samples. Both conserved end residues are part of each CDR3. A D gene is named only where the DNA matches it firmly. Rows give clone size only sometimes, using once, few, many, or a class for an expanded clone.

once	NA	TRBV27	TRBJ1-6	CASSFRTPVSSPLHF	TGTGCCAGCAGTTTCCGGACACCCGTCAGTTCACCCCTCCACTTT
few	NA	TRBV7-9	TRBJ2-5	CASSLRSTGTFQETQYF	TGTGCCAGCAGCTTACGTTCAACAGGGACCTTCCAAGAGACCCAGTACTTC
many	TRBD2	TRBV5-1	TRBJ2-7	CASSRTSGSYEQYF	TGTGCCAGCAGCAGGACTAGCGGGAGCTACGAGCAGTACTTC
few	NA	TRBV7-2	TRBJ2-7	CASSVSVRNYEQYF	TGTGCCAGCAGCGTTAGCGTAAGGAACTACGAGCAGTACTTC
few	TRBD1	TRBV29-1	TRBJ1-1	CSVEDPRQGVGTEAFF	TGCAGCGTTGAAGACCCACGCCAGGGGGTGGGCACTGAAGCTTTCTTT
few	NA	TRBV5-6	TRBJ2-2	CASSLRPANFANTGELFF	TGTGCCAGCAGCTTGAGGCCGGCTAATTTCGCGAACACCGGGGAGCTGTTTTTT
NA	TRBD1	TRBV7-2	TRBJ2-1	CASSLAGTGNEQFF	TGTGCCAGCAGCTTAGCGGGGACAGGGAATGAGCAGTTCTTC
few	NA	TRBV10-1	TRBJ2-2	CASSADGWSPGGTGELFF	TGCGCCAGCAGTGCGGACGGTTGGAGCCCGGGCGGCACCGGGGAGCTGTTTTTT
few	TRBD1	TRBV2	TRBJ2-3	CASSEIDGTGTDTQYF	TGTGCCAGCAGTGAAATAGATGGGACAGGAACAGATACGCAGTATTTT
NA	NA	TRBV5-1	TRBJ1-2	CASSLGQARGGYTF	TGCGCCAGCAGCTTGGGTCAGGCCCGGGGTGGCTACACCTTC
NA	NA	TRBV5-1	TRBJ2-1	CASSLRQVYNEQFF	TGCGCCAGCAGCTTGAGGCAGGTTTACAATGAGCAGTTCTTC
NA	NA	TRBV12-3/TRBV12-4	TRBJ1-3	CASSFLRADTIYF	TGTGCCAGCAGTTTCCTTAGGGCGGACACCATATATTTT
NA	NA	TRBV12-5	TRBJ1-1	CASGSGVPNTEAFF	TGTGCTAGTGGTTCCGGGGTTCCGAACACTGAAGCTTTCTTT
NA	TRBD2	TRBV20-1	TRBJ2-7	CSASPLAGYYEQYF	TGCAGTGCTAGCCCCCTAGCGGGATACTACGAGCAGTACTTC
NA	TRBD2	TRBV7-2	TRBJ2-1	CASSLASSGFYNEQFF	TGTGCCAGCAGCTTAGCGTCTAGCGGGTTCTACAATGAGCAGTTCTTC
NA	NA	TRBV11-2	TRBJ2-5	CASSLFPVGVLGETQYF	TGTGCCAGCAGCTTATTCCCGGTGGGGGTACTGGGGGAGACCCAGTACTTC
few	NA	TRBV29-1	TRBJ2-1	CSVEGVLIDEQFF	TGCAGCGTGGAAGGGGTACTGATAGATGAGCAGTTCTTC
few	TRBD2	TRBV29-1	TRBJ2-7	CSVSSGIRNEQYF	TGCAGCGTTTCTAGCGGGATTAGGAACGAGCAGTACTTC
few	TRBD1	TRBV4-1	TRBJ2-3	CASSQSPTGQGLDTQYF	TGCGCCAGCAGCCAAAGCCCTACGGGACAGGGCCTAGATACGCAGTATTTT
NA	NA	TRBV5-5	TRBJ2-7	CASSPNHYEQYF	TGTGCCAGCAGCCCCAACCACTACGAGCAGTACTTC
few	TRBD1	TRBV10-3	TRBJ2-5	CATLQGAQETQYF	TGTGCCACCTTACAGGGGGCACAAGAGACCCAGTACTTC
few	TRBD2	TRBV24-1	TRBJ2-1	CATSDRLAGYNEQFF	TGTGCCACCAGTGACCGACTAGCGGGCTACAATGAGCAGTTCTTC
NA	NA	TRBV3-1	TRBJ1-1	CASSSMRAEAFF	TGTGCCAGCAGCTCAATGCGCGCTGAAGCTTTCTTT
few	NA	TRBV6-1	TRBJ2-5	CASSGVALTGETQYF	TGTGCCAGCAGTGGAGTCGCGCTGACGGGAGAGACCCAGTACTTC
many	NA	TRBV20-1	TRBJ2-7	CSAKTPRAWGEQYF	TGCAGTGCTAAGACGCCAAGGGCCTGGGGCGAGCAGTACTTC
few	NA	TRBV20-1	TRBJ1-1	CSALKVAPLGTEAFF	TGCAGTGCCCTTAAGGTCGCTCCTCTGGGGACTGAAGCTTTCTTT
few	TRBD1	TRBV10-3	TRBJ2-6	CAISEVWDRESSGANVLTF	TGTGCCATCAGTGAGGTGTGGGACAGGGAATCCTCTGGGGCCAACGTCCTGACTTTC
NA	TRBD2	TRBV5-5	TRBJ2-1	CASSLFGEAGEEQFF	TGTGCCAGCAGCTTGTTTGGAGAAGCGGGAGAGGAGCAGTTCTTC
NA	NA	TRBV11-2	TRBJ2-7	CASSLDRLAYEQYF	TGTGCCAGCAGCTTAGACAGGCTTGCCTACGAGCAGTACTTC
few	NA	TRBV12-3/TRBV12-4	TRBJ1-2	CASSFGTYGYTF	TGTGCCAGCAGTTTCGGGACCTATGGCTACACCTTC
few	NA	TRBV25-1	TRBJ1-1	CASSEKIVTEAFF	TGTGCCAGCAGTGAAAAGATCGTGACTGAAGCTTTCTTT
NA	NA	TRBV18	TRBJ1-4	CASSPDQNEKLFF	TGTGCCAGCTCACCAGACCAGAATGAAAAACTGTTTTTT
few	NA	TRBV4-1	TRBJ1-1	CASSQENRNTEAFF	TGCGCCAGCAGCCAAGAAAACAGGAACACTGAAGCTTTCTTT
NA	NA	TRBV2	TRBJ2-6	CASSVDGSGANVLTF	TGTGCCAGCAGTGTAGATGGGTCTGGGGCCAACGTCCTGACTTTC
NA	NA	TRBV20-1	TRBJ1-4	CSAEGGRNEKLFF	TGCAGTGCCGAGGGGGGTCGTAATGAAAAACTGTTTTTT
NA	NA	TRBV3-1	TRBJ2-2	CASSQDPWRGQLDTGELFF	TGTGCCAGCAGCCAAGACCCGTGGCGGGGGCAACTGGACACCGGGGAGCTGTTTTTT
few	NA	TRBV7-6	TRBJ2-7	CASSSLGGSHEQYF	TGTGCCAGCAGCTCTCTAGGGGGATCCCACGAGCAGTACTTC
NA	TRBD2	TRBV20-1	TRBJ2-3	CSAPTSGSGDTQYF	TGCAGTGCTCCGACTAGCGGGAGTGGGGATACGCAGTATTTT
few	TRBD2	TRBV20-1	TRBJ2-3	CSAKNSGRATDTQYF	TGCAGTGCTAAAAATAGCGGGAGGGCCACAGATACGCAGTATTTT
few	TRBD2	TRBV6-5	TRBJ2-1	CASSYREGPEDEQFF	TGTGCCAGCAGTTACAGGGAGGGCCCAGAGGATGAGCAGTTCTTC
few	TRBD2	TRBV7-2	TRBJ2-7	CASSFGLAVYEQYF	TGTGCCAGCAGCTTTGGGCTAGCGGTGTACGAGCAGTACTTC
few	NA	TRBV11-2	TRBJ2-1	CASSLDPANYNEQFF	TGTGCCAGCAGCTTAGATCCCGCCAACTACAATGAGCAGTTCTTC
NA	TRBD1	TRBV4-1	TRBJ1-2	CASSQETGGHYGYTF	TGCGCCAGCAGCCAAGAGACAGGGGGCCACTATGGCTACACCTTC
NA	NA	TRBV20-1	TRBJ1-2	CSAPGRSFNYGYTF	TGCAGTGCCCCCGGGCGATCATTTAACTATGGCTACACCTTC
NA	NA	TRBV7-9	TRBJ2-7	CASSSTGPYEQYF	TGTGCCAGCAGCTCGACAGGACCCTACGAGCAGTACTTC
NA	TRBD1	TRBV6-5	TRBJ2-7	CASSYTGQGTEQYF	TGTGCCAGCAGTTACACGGGACAGGGCACCGAGCAGTACTTC
many	NA	TRBV29-1	TRBJ2-2	CSVCYGEDGELFF	TGCAGCGTTTGTTACGGCGAGGACGGGGAGCTGTTTTTT
NA	TRBD1	TRBV2	TRBJ2-1	CASSVRRDRTRDSVNEQFF	TGTGCCAGCAGTGTACGTCGGGACAGGACAAGAGACTCGGTTAATGAGCAGTTCTTC
few	NA	TRBV3-1	TRBJ1-1	CASSQVGGNTEAFF	TGTGCCAGCAGCCAAGTTGGCGGGAACACTGAAGCTTTCTTT
few	TRBD2	TRBV20-1	TRBJ2-3	CSASATSGSSDTQYF	TGCAGTGCTAGTGCGACTAGCGGGAGTTCAGATACGCAGTATTTT
many	NA	TRBV29-1	TRBJ1-3	CSVEGGAGNTIYF	TGCAGCGTTGAAGGAGGGGCTGGAAACACCATATATTTT
few	NA	TRBV5-1	TRBJ2-1	CASSGGRNAGNEQFF	TGCGCCAGCAGCGGTGGTCGGAACGCGGGTAATGAGCAGTTCTTC